This T cell receptor beta chain was recorded in a study of T-cell reconstitution after alpha-beta-depleted transplantation in children. At least ten counts were recorded for this clonotype. Its antigen is unknown. Researchers prepared the TCRbeta library using unique molecular identifiers, the study reports. TCRdb re-called the PCR reads with MiXCR, one entry per CDR3 protein. The sample yields 580,000 or so distinct CDR3 sequences, 23% seen once. Germline V gene data show CDR1 as SQVTM and CDR2 as ANQGSEA. V lost 1 base to trimming and J lost 10 bases; unmatched junction nucleotides: 4. This CDR3 spans 12 amino acids. Whole-study results and caveats: Several hundred rapidly expanded clones from non-depleted graft cells reportedly supplied alpha-beta T cells about two months post-transplant.

Sequencing was performed on PBMCs, mostly from graft donor cells, taken 360 days after TCRalphabeta/CD19-depleted stem cell transplant. The chain uses TRBV29-1 and TRBJ2-1; 7 nucleotides agree with TRBD2. This TCR came from a boy under two years old who had a stem cell transplant for acute myeloid leukemia, so the T cells may come from the graft donor. The CDR3 DNA is TGCAGCGTTGAAGGGGGGGGGTCCGAGCAGTTCTTC. As protein: CSVEGGGSEQFF.